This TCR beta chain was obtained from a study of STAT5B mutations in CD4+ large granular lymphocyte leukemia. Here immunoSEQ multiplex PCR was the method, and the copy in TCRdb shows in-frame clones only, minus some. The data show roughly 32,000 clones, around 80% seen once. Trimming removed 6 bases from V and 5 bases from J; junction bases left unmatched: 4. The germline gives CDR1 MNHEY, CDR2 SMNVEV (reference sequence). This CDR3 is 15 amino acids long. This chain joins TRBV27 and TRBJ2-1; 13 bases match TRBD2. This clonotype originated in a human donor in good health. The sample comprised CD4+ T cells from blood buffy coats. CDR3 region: CASSRTSGSHNEQFF. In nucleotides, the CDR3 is TGTGCCAGCAGCCGGACTAGCGGGAGCCACAATGAGCAGTTCTTC.